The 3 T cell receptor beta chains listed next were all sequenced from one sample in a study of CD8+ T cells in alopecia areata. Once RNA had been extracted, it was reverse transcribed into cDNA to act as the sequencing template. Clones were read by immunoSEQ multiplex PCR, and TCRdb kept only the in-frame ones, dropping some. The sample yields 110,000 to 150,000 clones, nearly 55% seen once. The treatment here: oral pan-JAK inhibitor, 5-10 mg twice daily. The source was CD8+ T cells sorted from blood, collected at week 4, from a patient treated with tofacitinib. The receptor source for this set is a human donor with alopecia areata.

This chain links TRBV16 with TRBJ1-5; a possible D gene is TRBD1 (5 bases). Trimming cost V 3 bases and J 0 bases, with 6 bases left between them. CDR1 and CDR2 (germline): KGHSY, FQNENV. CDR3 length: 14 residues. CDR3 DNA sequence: TGTGCCAGCAGCCAGGGGGATAGCAATCAGCCCCAGCATTTT. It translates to CASSQGDSNQPQHF.

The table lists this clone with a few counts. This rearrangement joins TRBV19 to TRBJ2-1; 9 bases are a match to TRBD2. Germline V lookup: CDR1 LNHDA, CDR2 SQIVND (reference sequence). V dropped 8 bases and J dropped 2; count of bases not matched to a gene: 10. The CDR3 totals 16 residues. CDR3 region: CASADGGGATYNEQFF. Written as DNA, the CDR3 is TGTGCCAGTGCGGATGGCGGGGGGGCCACCTACAATGAGCAGTTCTTC.

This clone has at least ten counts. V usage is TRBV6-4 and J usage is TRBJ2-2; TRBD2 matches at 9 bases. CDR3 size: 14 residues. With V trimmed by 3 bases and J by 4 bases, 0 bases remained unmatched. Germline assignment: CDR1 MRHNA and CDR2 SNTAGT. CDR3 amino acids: CASSEAGGTGELFF. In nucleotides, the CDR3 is TGTGCCAGCAGTGAAGCGGGGGGCACCGGGGAGCTGTTTTTT.